Each of the 18 T cell receptor beta chains below was sequenced from the same sample in a study of blood T cell repertoires in COVID-19. Sequencing used immunoSEQ multiplex PCR; TCRdb keeps in-frame clones, though not all of them. The sample includes 50,000 or so clones, roughly nine tenths of them seen just once. Sequencing was done on a sample of peripheral blood. These receptors all come from an elderly woman with acute or convalescent COVID-19.

The chain recombines TRBV5-1 with TRBJ2-2; 9 bases match TRBD1. After removal of 4 bases from V and 1 base from J, the junction contained 8 bases not matched to a gene. CDR1 and CDR2 (germline): SGHRS, YFSETQ. This CDR3 region has 17 residues. The CDR3 protein is CASSALGTGLNTGELFF. CDR3 sequence (DNA): TGCGCCAGCAGCGCGCTAGGGACAGGGTTGAACACCGGGGAGCTGTTTTTT. Variable domain in full (rest from reference TRBV5-1 and TRBJ2-2): KAGVTQTPRYLIKTRGQQVTLSCSPISGHRSVSWYQQTPGQGLQFLFEYFSETQRNKGNFPGRFSGRQFSNSRSEMNVSTLELGDSALYLCASSALGTGLNTGELFFGEGSRLTVL.

This chain links TRBV5-5 with TRBJ2-1; 7 positions agree with TRBD2. The J segment lost 7 bases and the V segment lost 4 bases, leaving 8 bases of the junction unmatched. This CDR3 comprises 14 residues. In germline, CDR1 is SGHKS, CDR2 YYEKEE (reference sequence). Written as DNA, the CDR3 is TGTGCCAGCAGCGGGGGGAGTAGCGGGAATGAGCAGTTCTTC. Residues: CASSGGSSGNEQFF.

The rearrangement links TRBV6-6 to TRBJ1-2; TRBD1 matches 7 bases. Germline trimming cut 0 bases from V and 7 bases from J; bases unmatched to any gene: 8. The CDR3 is 15 residues long. CDR1 and CDR2 from the germline V gene are MNHNY and SVGAGI (reference sequence). CDR3 in DNA: TGTGCCAGCAGTTACTCAGGGGGCGAAGTAGGTGGCTACACCTTC. Its protein product is CASSYSGGEVGGYTF.

The rearrangement joins TRBV5-4 to TRBJ2-6; perhaps TRBD1 as D (6 bases). The germline gives CDR1 SGHNT, CDR2 YYREEE (reference sequence). This CDR3 has 15 amino acids. Trimming cost V 4 bases and J 1 base, with 9 bases left between them. CDR3 sequence reads: CASSVTGSGANVLTF. The CDR3, as DNA: TGTGCCAGCAGCGTGACAGGTTCTGGGGCCAACGTCCTGACTTTC.

V and J are TRBV6-5 and TRBJ2-7; 8 nucleotides line up with TRBD2. Per the germline V gene, CDR1 is MNHEY and CDR2 is SVGAGI. V shed 6 bases and J 0 bases; nucleotides not matched to a gene: 7. This CDR3 region has 15 residues. DNA of the CDR3: TGTGCCAGCAGCCGGGGGGGAGATTCCTCCTACGAGCAGTACTTC. Translated, it gives CASSRGGDSSYEQYF.

The V and J genes are TRBV27 and TRBJ2-7; 14 bases agree with TRBD2. This CDR3 spans 14 amino acids. J lost 6 bases, V lost 5 bases, and 3 bases had no gene match. Germline CDR1 and CDR2: MNHEY and SMNVEV (reference sequence). The CDR3 loop is CASSPGTSGSEQYF. The DNA of the CDR3 is TGTGCCAGCAGTCCCGGGACTAGCGGGAGCGAGCAGTACTTC.

V and J are TRBV5-1 and TRBJ2-3; D remains ambiguous. Germline assignment: CDR1 SGHRS and CDR2 YFSETQ. Trimming stripped 4 bases from V and 0 bases from J, with 15 bases between. CDR3 length: 16 residues. The DNA for the CDR3 is TGCGCCAGCAGCAGTGGAGTGCGAACTAGCACAGATACGCAGTATTTT. It is translated as CASSSGVRTSTDTQYF.

The chain couples TRBV10-3 to TRBJ1-5; possible D gene TRBD1, 5 bases. CDR3 size: 18 residues. Trimming removed 0 bases at V and 0 bases at J, with 15 bases between. In germline, CDR1 is ENHRY, CDR2 SYGVKD. For the CDR3, the DNA is TGTGCCATCAGTGAGTCGGCTCAGGGCAGCTTTAGCAATCAGCCCCAGCATTTT. Translating it yields CAISESAQGSFSNQPQHF.

The chain carries TRBV4-3 and TRBJ2-2, with 14 bases fitting TRBD2. Germline CDR1 reads LGHNA; CDR2 reads YSLEER. V shed 0 bases and J 5 bases; nucleotides not matched to a gene: 8. This CDR3 spans 19 amino acids. The CDR3 spells CASSQDQGLAGVRTGELFF. CDR3 DNA sequence: TGCGCCAGCAGCCAAGATCAGGGACTAGCGGGAGTCCGGACCGGGGAGCTGTTTTTT.

The chain recombines TRBV2 with TRBJ1-5, with TRBD1 identical over 7 bases. From germline, CDR1 is SNHLY and CDR2 FYNNEI. This CDR3 has 16 residues. V gave up 8 bases and J gave up 11 bases; unmatched junction bases: 21. The CDR3 region is CASAVAGTAAVVTQHF. Here the CDR3 DNA reads TGTGCCAGCGCCGTAGCAGGGACAGCCGCCGTTGTGACCCAGCATTTT.

The chain is built from TRBV27 and TRBJ1-2, with TRBD1 matching over 9 bases. Germline lookup yields CDR1 MNHEY and CDR2 SMNVEV (reference sequence). With 5 bases clipped from V and 8 bases from J, the junction kept 15 bases outside the gene matches. The CDR3 loop spans 16 amino acids. For the CDR3, the DNA is TGTGCCAGCAGTCCGGGACAGGGATTCGGGGGACTAGGCTACACCTTC. Translation: CASSPGQGFGGLGYTF.

V usage is TRBV6-1 and J usage is TRBJ1-1; D might be TRBD1 (5 bases). The germline V gene encodes CDR1 MNHNS and CDR2 SASEGT. The CDR3 totals 15 residues. Trimming removed 3 bases from V and 1 base from J, with 12 bases in between. The CDR3 protein is CASSDGRDWNTEAFF. The CDR3 DNA reads as TGTGCCAGCAGTGACGGCAGGGACTGGAACACTGAAGCTTTCTTT.

The chain combines TRBV30 with TRBJ2-2, with TRBD2 matching 8 bases. CDR1 and CDR2 from the germline V gene are GTSNPN and SVGIG (reference sequence). The ends lost 4 bases at V and 6 bases at J; junction bases unmatched: 10. The CDR3 covers 15 residues. CDR3 sequence (DNA): TGTGCCTGGATTGGCCAGGGGCGGGAGGCCGGGGAGCTGTTTTTT. It codes for CAWIGQGREAGELFF.

V gene TRBV5-1 combines with J gene TRBJ2-7, with 8 bases lining up with TRBD1. The CDR3 is 23 amino acids. Germline V gene sequence: CDR1 SGHRS, CDR2 YFSETQ. V was clipped by 4 bases and J by 3 bases; unmatched bases: 33. The CDR3 coding sequence is TGCGCCAGCAGCATGGACAGGGTCGATACGGCTTGGAAGACACGGTCGAGATACTACGAGCAGTACTTC. Protein sequence: CASSMDRVDTAWKTRSRYYEQYF.

This chain joins TRBV5-6 and TRBJ1-6, with D uncertain. CDR3 length: 15 residues. V lost 1 base to trimming and J lost 7 bases, with 12 bases between them. Germline lookup yields CDR1 SGHDT and CDR2 YYEEEE. The CDR3 loop reads CASSLSQALNSPLHF. Here the CDR3 DNA reads TGTGCCAGCAGCTTGTCCCAGGCTTTAAATTCACCCCTCCACTTT.

This chain connects TRBV3-1 (or the pseudogene TRBV3-2) to TRBJ2-7; D is unresolved. V was trimmed by 1 base and J by 5 bases, leaving 9 bases between them. Looked up from germline, CDR1 is LGHDT and CDR2 is YNNKEL (reference sequence). The CDR3 covers 13 residues. CDR3 nucleotide sequence: TGTGCCAGCAGCCAAGGGCCTCGGGACGAGCAGTACTTC. Translating it yields CASSQGPRDEQYF.

This rearrangement joins TRBV19 to TRBJ1-2, with 7 bases that match TRBD1. Germline CDR1 reads LNHDA; CDR2 reads SQIVND (reference sequence). The CDR3 totals 16 residues. V gave up 3 bases and J gave up 2 bases; unmatched junction bases: 9. Here the CDR3 DNA reads TGTGCCAGTAGTATCGAGGGGGCGAATACCAACTATGGCTACACCTTC. It yields the protein CASSIEGANTNYGYTF.

The chain couples TRBV19 to TRBJ1-4; 9 nucleotides align to TRBD1. The CDR3 is 14 residues long. CDR1 LNHDA and CDR2 SQIVND come from the germline V gene (reference sequence). With 7 bases clipped from V and 7 bases from J, the junction kept 7 bases outside the gene matches. The CDR3 nucleotides read TGTGCCAGTACGCCACCGGACAGGGGTGAAAAACTGTTTTTT. Translation: CASTPPDRGEKLFF. Together with reference TRBV19 and TRBJ1-4, the CDR3 gives the full variable domain: DGGITQSPKYLFRKEGQNVTLSCEQNLNHDAMYWYRQDPGQGLRLIYYSQIVNDFQKGDIAEGYSVSREKKESFPLTVTSAQKNPTAFYLCASTPPDRGEKLFFGSGTQLSVL.